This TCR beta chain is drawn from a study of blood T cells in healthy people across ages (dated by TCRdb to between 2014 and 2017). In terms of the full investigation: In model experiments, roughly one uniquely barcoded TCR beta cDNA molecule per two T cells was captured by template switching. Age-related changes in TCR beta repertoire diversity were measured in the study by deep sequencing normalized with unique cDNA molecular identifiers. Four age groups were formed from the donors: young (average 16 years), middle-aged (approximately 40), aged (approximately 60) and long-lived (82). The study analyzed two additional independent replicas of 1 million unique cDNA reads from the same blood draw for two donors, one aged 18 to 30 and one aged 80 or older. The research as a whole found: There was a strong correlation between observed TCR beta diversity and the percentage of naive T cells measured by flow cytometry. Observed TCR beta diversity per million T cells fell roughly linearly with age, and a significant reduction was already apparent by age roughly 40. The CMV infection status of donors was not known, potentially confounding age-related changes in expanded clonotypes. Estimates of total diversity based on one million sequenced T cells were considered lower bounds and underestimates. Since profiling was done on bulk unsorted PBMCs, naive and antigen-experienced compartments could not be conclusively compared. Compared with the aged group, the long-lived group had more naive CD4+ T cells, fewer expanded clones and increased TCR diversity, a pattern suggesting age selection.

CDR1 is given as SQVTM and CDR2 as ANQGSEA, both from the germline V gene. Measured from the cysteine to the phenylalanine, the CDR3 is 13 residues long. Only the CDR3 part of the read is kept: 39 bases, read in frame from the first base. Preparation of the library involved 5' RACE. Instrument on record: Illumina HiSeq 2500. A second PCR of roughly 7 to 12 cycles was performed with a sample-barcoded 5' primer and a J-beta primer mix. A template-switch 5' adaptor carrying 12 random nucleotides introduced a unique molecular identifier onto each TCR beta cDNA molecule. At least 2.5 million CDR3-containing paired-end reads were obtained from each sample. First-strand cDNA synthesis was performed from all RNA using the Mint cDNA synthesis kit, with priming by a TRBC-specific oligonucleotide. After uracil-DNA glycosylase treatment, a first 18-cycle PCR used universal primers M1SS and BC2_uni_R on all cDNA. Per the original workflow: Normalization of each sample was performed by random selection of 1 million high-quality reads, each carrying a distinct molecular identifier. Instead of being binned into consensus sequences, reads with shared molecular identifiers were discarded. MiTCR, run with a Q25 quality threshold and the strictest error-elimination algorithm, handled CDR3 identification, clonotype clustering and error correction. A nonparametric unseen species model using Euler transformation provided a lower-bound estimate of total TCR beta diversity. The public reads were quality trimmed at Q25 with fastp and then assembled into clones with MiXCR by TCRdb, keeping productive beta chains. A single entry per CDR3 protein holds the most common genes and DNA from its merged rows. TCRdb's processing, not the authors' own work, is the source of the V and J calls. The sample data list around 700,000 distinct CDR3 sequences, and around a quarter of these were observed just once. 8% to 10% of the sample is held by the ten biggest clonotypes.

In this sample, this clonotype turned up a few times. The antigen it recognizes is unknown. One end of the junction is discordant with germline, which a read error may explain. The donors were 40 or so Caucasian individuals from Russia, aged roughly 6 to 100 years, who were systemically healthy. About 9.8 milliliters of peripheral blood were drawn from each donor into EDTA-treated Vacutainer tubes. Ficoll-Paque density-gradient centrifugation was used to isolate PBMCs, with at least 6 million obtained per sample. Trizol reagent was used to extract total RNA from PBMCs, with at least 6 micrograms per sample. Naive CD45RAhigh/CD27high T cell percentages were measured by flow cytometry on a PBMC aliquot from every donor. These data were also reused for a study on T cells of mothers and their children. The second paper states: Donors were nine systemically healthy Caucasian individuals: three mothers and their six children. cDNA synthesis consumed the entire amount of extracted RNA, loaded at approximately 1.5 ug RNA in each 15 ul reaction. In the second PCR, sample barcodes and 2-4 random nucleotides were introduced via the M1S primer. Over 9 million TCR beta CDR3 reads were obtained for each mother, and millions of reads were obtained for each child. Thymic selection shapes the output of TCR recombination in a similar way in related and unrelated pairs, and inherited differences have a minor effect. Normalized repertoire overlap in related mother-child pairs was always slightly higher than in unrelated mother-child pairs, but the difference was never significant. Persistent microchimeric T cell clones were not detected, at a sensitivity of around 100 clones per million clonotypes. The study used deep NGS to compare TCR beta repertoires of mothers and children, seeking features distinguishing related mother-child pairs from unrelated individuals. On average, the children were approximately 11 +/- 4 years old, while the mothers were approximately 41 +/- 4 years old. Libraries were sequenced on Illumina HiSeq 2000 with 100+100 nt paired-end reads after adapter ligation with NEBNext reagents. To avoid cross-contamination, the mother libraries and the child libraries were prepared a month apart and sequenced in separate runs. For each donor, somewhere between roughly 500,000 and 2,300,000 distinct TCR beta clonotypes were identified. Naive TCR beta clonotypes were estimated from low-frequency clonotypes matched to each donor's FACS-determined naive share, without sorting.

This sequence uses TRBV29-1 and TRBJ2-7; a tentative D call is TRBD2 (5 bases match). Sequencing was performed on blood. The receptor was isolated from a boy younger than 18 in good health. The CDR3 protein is CSGEDAGSYEQYF. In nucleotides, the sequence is TGCAGCGGTGAAGATGCGGGTTCCTACGAGCAGTACTTC.